A selection of T cell receptor beta chains follows, all from one sample in a study of T cell responses to AZD1222 COVID-19 vaccine. Profiling relied on immunoSEQ multiplex PCR, and the TCRdb table lists in-frame clones only, not all of them. The sample lists around 120,000 clones, roughly 84% seen once, with approximately 1.1% in the top ten. Sequencing was performed on peripheral blood, taken on day 0 of AZD1222 vaccination. These receptors originate from an adult in good health. CDR3s include the opening cysteine and the closing phenylalanine or tryptophan. The order of the fields is clone size, V gene, J gene, D gene, CDR3 protein, CDR3 DNA. The D gene is left open where the match is weak. Rows give clone size only sometimes, using once, few, many, or a class for an expanded clone.

-	TRBV3-1/TRBV3-2	TRBJ2-5	TRBD2	CASSLAGLAGSGTQYF	TGTGCCAGCAGCCTGGCTGGACTAGCGGGGTCAGGGACCCAGTACTTC
-	TRBV5-6	TRBJ1-5	-	CASSLGGGRSNQPQHF	TGTGCCAGCAGCTTGGGAGGGGGGAGGTCGAATCAGCCCCAGCATTTT
few	TRBV5-4	TRBJ1-3	TRBD1	CASSLAGGPGNTIYF	TGTGCCAGCAGCCTGGCAGGGGGACCTGGAAACACCATATATTTT
once	TRBV5-1	TRBJ2-3	TRBD1	CASSLGTGAAVNTQYF	TGCGCCAGCAGCTTGGGGACAGGGGCGGCGGTTAATACGCAGTATTTT
-	TRBV4-1	TRBJ1-1	-	CASSQEKGMNTEAFF	TGCGCCAGCAGCCAAGAGAAGGGCATGAACACTGAAGCTTTCTTT
-	TRBV10-2	TRBJ1-1	-	CASSEEPYTEAFF	TGCGCCAGCAGTGAGGAACCTTACACTGAAGCTTTCTTT
-	TRBV25-1	TRBJ2-1	TRBD2	CASSELAGGPYIEQFF	TGTGCCAGCAGTGAACTAGCGGGGGGGCCCTATATAGAGCAGTTCTTC
-	TRBV18	TRBJ1-1	-	CASSPNGEPSITEAFF	TGTGCCAGCTCACCAAATGGGGAGCCCTCGATTACTGAAGCTTTCTTT
-	TRBV6-5	TRBJ2-7	TRBD1	CASSYSATGHHEQYF	TGTGCCAGCAGTTACTCCGCGACAGGGCATCACGAGCAGTACTTC
-	TRBV5-1	TRBJ1-1	-	CASSLDGGRSTEAFF	TGCGCCAGCAGCTTGGATGGGGGTCGAAGCACTGAAGCTTTCTTT
-	TRBV6-1	TRBJ1-5	TRBD1	CASSVPGTGNNQPQHF	TGTGCCAGCAGTGTTCCCGGGACAGGGAACAATCAGCCCCAGCATTTT
-	TRBV3-1/TRBV3-2	TRBJ2-5	-	CASSQSGRETQYF	TGTGCCAGCAGCCAATCGGGCAGGGAGACCCAGTACTTC
-	TRBV7-8	TRBJ1-2	TRBD1	CATRDRDNYGYTF	TGTGCCACCCGCGACAGGGACAACTATGGCTACACCTTC
-	TRBV5-4	TRBJ1-6	-	CASAAQMNSPLHF	TGTGCCAGCGCCGCCCAGATGAATTCACCCCTCCACTTT
-	TRBV7-9	TRBJ2-7	-	CASSRDTSYEQYF	TGTGCCAGCAGTAGGGACACGTCCTACGAGCAGTACTTC
-	TRBV4-2	TRBJ2-3	TRBD2	CASSQDPASGGRDTQYF	TGTGCCAGCAGCCAAGATCCGGCTAGCGGGGGTAGAGATACGCAGTATTTT
-	TRBV5-6	TRBJ1-6	TRBD1	CASSTLRTGGGSPLHF	TGTGCCAGCAGCACCTTGAGGACAGGGGGTGGTTCACCCCTCCACTTT
-	TRBV6-2/TRBV6-3	TRBJ1-2	-	CASSYTLRTDSMGYGYTF	TGTGCCAGCAGTTACACCCTCCGGACAGATTCAATGGGGTATGGCTACACCTTC
-	TRBV4-2	TRBJ2-7	-	CASSQEGLGYEQYF	TGTGCCAGCAGCCAAGAGGGCCTCGGCTACGAGCAGTACTTC
-	TRBV4-3	TRBJ2-1	-	CASSRDLEDEQFF	TGCGCCAGCAGCCGGGACCTCGAGGATGAGCAGTTCTTC
-	TRBV9	TRBJ2-7	-	CASSVDERLIEQYF	TGTGCCAGCAGCGTGGACGAACGATTGATCGAGCAGTACTTC
-	TRBV10-2	TRBJ1-5	TRBD1	CASSYGQGQPQHF	TGCGCCAGCAGTTACGGACAGGGTCAGCCCCAGCATTTT
-	TRBV19	TRBJ2-2	-	CASSHRATGELFF	TGTGCCAGTAGCCACAGGGCGACCGGGGAGCTGTTTTTT
-	TRBV4-1	TRBJ1-6	TRBD1	CASSPGQKNSPLHF	TGCGCCAGCAGCCCGGGACAGAAAAATTCACCCCTCCACTTT
-	TRBV19	TRBJ2-7	TRBD2	CASSRLAGGAAYEQYF	TGTGCCAGTAGTCGCCTAGCGGGGGGTGCCGCCTACGAGCAGTACTTC
-	TRBV27	TRBJ1-1	-	CASSFQLESEAFF	TGTGCCAGCAGTTTCCAGTTGGAAAGTGAAGCTTTCTTT
-	TRBV13	TRBJ1-4	-	CASSFSYDEKLFF	TGTGCCAGCAGCTTCTCTTATGACGAAAAACTGTTTTTT
-	TRBV10-2	TRBJ2-1	TRBD2	CASRNTQLAGVLYNEQFF	TGCGCCAGCAGAAACACGCAACTAGCGGGGGTTCTCTACAATGAGCAGTTCTTC
-	TRBV5-1	TRBJ2-7	-	CASSDGFSSYEQYF	TGCGCCAGCAGCGACGGCTTTAGCTCCTACGAGCAGTACTTC
-	TRBV5-1	TRBJ2-3	TRBD2	CASSWTSGGAPTDTQYF	TGCGCCAGCAGCTGGACTAGCGGGGGGGCCCCCACAGATACGCAGTATTTT
-	TRBV3-1/TRBV3-2	TRBJ2-1	-	CASSPEGHSYNEQFF	TGTGCCAGCAGCCCTGAGGGGCACTCCTACAATGAGCAGTTCTTC
-	TRBV18	TRBJ2-7	TRBD1	CASSRGTGAREQYF	TGTGCCAGCTCACGGGGGACAGGGGCGCGGGAGCAGTACTTC
-	TRBV6-2/TRBV6-3	TRBJ1-1	-	CASSYSAGINTEAFF	TGTGCCAGCAGTTACTCGGCAGGGATCAACACTGAAGCTTTCTTT
-	TRBV15	TRBJ1-4	-	CATSREGAPGEKLFF	TGTGCCACCAGCAGAGAGGGGGCGCCTGGTGAAAAACTGTTTTTT
-	TRBV5-1	TRBJ2-5	-	CASSLGSRVPQETQYF	TGCGCCAGCAGCTTAGGATCACGGGTTCCCCAAGAGACCCAGTACTTC
-	TRBV7-9	TRBJ1-2	-	CASSHLMAAANYGYTF	TGTGCCAGCAGCCACCTAATGGCGGCCGCTAACTATGGCTACACCTTC
-	TRBV27	TRBJ1-2	TRBD1	CASSLGQGALGYTF	TGTGCCAGCAGTCTCGGACAGGGGGCGCTTGGCTACACCTTC
-	TRBV10-1	TRBJ2-7	-	CASSGSEQYF	TGCGCCAGCTCAGGGTCCGAGCAGTACTTC
few	TRBV11-2	TRBJ1-2	-	CASSLAIGEGYGYTF	TGTGCCAGCAGCTTAGCGATAGGGGAGGGTTATGGCTACACCTTC
-	TRBV9	TRBJ2-1	TRBD2	CASSVRLAGGHDSRGEQFF	TGTGCCAGCAGCGTAAGACTAGCGGGGGGCCATGATTCTAGGGGCGAGCAGTTCTTC
once	TRBV12-1	TRBJ1-4	-	CASNPGTGNEKLFF	TGTGCCAGCAACCCCGGGACGGGTAATGAAAAACTGTTTTTT
-	TRBV3-1/TRBV3-2	TRBJ1-2	-	CASSQPGHGRGYTF	TGTGCCAGCAGCCAACCGGGACATGGACGTGGCTACACCTTC
-	TRBV5-5	TRBJ2-3	-	CASSIRTATDTQYF	TGTGCCAGCAGCATAAGGACGGCGACAGATACGCAGTATTTT
-	TRBV6-4	TRBJ2-3	TRBD2	CASSDGAGSTDTQYF	TGTGCCAGCAGTGACGGAGCGGGAAGCACAGATACGCAGTATTTT
-	TRBV2	TRBJ1-2	-	CASSEGAAGYTF	TGTGCCAGCAGTGAAGGGGCCGCGGGCTACACCTTC
once	TRBV5-4	TRBJ2-7	-	CASSLGSSYEQYF	TGTGCCAGCAGCTTGGGCTCGTCCTACGAGCAGTACTTC